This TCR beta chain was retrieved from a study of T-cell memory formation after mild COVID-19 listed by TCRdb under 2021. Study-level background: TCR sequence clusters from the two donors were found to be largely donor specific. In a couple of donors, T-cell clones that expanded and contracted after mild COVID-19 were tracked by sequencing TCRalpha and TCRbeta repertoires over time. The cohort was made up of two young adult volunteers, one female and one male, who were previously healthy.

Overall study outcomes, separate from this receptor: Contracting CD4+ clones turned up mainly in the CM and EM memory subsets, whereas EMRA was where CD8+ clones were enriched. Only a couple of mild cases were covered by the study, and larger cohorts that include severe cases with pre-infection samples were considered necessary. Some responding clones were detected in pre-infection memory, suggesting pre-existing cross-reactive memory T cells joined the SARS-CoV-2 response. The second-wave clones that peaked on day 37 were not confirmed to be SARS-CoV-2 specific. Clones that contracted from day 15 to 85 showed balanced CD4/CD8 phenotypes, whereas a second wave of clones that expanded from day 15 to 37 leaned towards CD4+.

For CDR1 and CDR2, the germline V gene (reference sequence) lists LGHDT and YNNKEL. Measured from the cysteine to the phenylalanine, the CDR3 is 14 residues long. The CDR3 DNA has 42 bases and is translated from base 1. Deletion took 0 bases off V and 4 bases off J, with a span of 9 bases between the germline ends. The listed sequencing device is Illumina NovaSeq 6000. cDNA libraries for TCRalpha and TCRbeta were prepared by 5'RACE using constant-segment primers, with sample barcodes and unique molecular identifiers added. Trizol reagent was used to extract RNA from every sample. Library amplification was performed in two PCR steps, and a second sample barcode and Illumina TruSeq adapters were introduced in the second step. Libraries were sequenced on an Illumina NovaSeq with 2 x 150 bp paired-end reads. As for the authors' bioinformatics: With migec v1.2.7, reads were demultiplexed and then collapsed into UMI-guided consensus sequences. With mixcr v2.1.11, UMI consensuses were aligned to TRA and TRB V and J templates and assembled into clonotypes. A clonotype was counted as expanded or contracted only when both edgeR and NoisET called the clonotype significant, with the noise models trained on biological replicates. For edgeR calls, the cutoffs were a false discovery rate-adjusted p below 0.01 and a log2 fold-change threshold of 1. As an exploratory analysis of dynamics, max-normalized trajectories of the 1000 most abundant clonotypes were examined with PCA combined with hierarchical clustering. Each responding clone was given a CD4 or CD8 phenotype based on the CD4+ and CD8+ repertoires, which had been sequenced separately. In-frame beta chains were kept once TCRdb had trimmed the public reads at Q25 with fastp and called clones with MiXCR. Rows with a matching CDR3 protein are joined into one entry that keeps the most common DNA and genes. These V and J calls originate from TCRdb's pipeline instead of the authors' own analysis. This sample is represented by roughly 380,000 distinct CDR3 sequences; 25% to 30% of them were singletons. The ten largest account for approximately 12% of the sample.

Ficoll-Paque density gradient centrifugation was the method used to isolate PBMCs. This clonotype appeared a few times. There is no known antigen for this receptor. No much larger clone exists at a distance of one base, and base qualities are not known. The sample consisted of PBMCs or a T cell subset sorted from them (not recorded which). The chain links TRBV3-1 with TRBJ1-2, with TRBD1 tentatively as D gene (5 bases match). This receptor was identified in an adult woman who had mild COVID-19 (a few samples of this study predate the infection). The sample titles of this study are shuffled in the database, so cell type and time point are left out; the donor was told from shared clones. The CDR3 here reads CASSQDPGFYGYTF. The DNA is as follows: TGTGCCAGCAGCCAAGATCCAGGGTTCTATGGCTACACCTTC.